This T cell receptor beta chain was obtained from a study of breast tumors, draining lymph nodes, adjacent tissues. This CDR3 spans 16 amino acids. The V gene lost 3 bases and the J gene lost 2 bases, with 17 bases spanning the gap. Germline V gene lookup returns CDR1 SGHKS and CDR2 YYEKEE (reference sequence). Axillary draining lymph nodes of breast cancer patients supplied the node samples. Study-level findings and limits: Compared with lymph nodes, tumors were less diverse; compared with nontumor tissue, more. Data only fit, rather than demonstrated, lymph node origin of most tumor T cells. Most tumor T cells seemingly derive from lymph node, then expand in tumor. Compared with basal-like, luminal-like tumors shared significantly more repertoire with nontumor tissue.

TCRdb reprocessed the multiplex PCR reads via MiXCR and lists one record per CDR3 protein. There are 160,000 or so distinct CDR3 sequences in the sample; 33% occur only once, and roughly 3.8% lies in the top ten. Concerning this clonotype itself: Antigen specificity is unknown.

The rearrangement uses TRBV5-5 and TRBJ1-1, with a weak D call TRBD1 (5 bases). This clonotype was obtained from a female donor with breast cancer. Some clones in this sample may be carry-over from other donors' samples. Material: axillary lymph node tissue. The CDR3: CASSSATGRPNTEAFF. As DNA, the CDR3 is TGTGCCAGCAGCTCGGCCACGGGACGCCCAAACACTGAAGCTTTCTTT.